The 18 T cell receptor beta chains presented below share a single source sample, sequenced in a study of response to subunit inactivated influenza vaccine. TCRdb independently ran MiXCR on the RT-PCR reads; one entry per CDR3 protein. The table shows hundreds of thousands of distinct CDR3 sequences, with about 14% occurring only once. Here the sequenced sample was PBMCs from blood, taken roughly 2 weeks before vaccination. Receptor source: a man aged 50 or older who received an inactivated influenza vaccine.

This clonotype was counted ten times or more. The CDR3 loop is CASSPGTASLNYGYTF. The CDR3 DNA reads as TGCGCCAGCAGCCCGGGGACAGCTTCGCTTAACTATGGCTACACCTTC. This rearrangement joins TRBV5-1 to TRBJ1-2; 7 bases are shared with TRBD1. The germline gives CDR1 SGHRS, CDR2 YFSETQ. V lost 4 bases to trimming and J lost 1 base; unmatched junction nucleotides: 10. This CDR3 is built from 16 residues.

In its sample, this clonotype was seen many times. The chain has TRBV19 and TRBJ1-1; 7 positions match TRBD1. From germline, CDR1 is LNHDA and CDR2 SQIVND (reference sequence). V lost 9 bases and J lost 0; bases outside the gene matches: 7. The CDR3 contains 14 residues. CDR3 sequence: CASRRQGLNTEAFF. CDR3 nucleotide sequence: TGTGCCAGCAGACGACAGGGACTGAACACTGAAGCTTTCTTT.

This clonotype has more than one count but fewer than ten. The chain combines TRBV7-9 with TRBJ1-4; D may be TRBD1 (6 bases). Germline CDR1 is SEHNR and CDR2 is FQNEAQ (reference sequence). There are 15 residues in the CDR3. Trimming stripped 3 bases from V and 5 bases from J, with 13 bases between. CDR3 nucleotide sequence: TGTGCCAGCAGCTTCCAGGGGTTTCGAAATGAAAAACTGTTTTTT. Translated, it gives CASSFQGFRNEKLFF.

This clonotype was observed a few times. The chain couples TRBV6-6 to TRBJ2-1; a weak D match, TRBD2 (6 bases). CDR1 and CDR2 (germline): MNHNY, SVGAGI (reference sequence). The germline V and J ends were trimmed by 10 bases and 0 bases, with 10 bases remaining between them. The CDR3 is 13 amino acids. The DNA for the CDR3 is TGTGCCATGGGGACTGGCTCCTACAATGAGCAGTTCTTC. Translation: CAMGTGSYNEQFF.

This clonotype was seen only a few times. This chain joins TRBV29-1 and TRBJ1-2; D is uncertain. Looked up from germline, CDR1 is SQVTM and CDR2 is ANQGSEA. The CDR3 covers 11 residues. Trimming stripped 1 base from V and 5 bases from J, with 5 bases between. CDR3 bases: TGCAGCGTTGAAGGGGGTTATGGCTACACCTTC. Protein: CSVEGGYGYTF. Using reference TRBV29-1 and TRBJ1-2 for the parts outside the CDR3, the full variable domain is SAVISQKPSRDICQRGTSLTIQCQVDSQVTMMFWYRQQPGQSLTLIATANQGSEATYESGFVIDKFPISRPNLTFSTLTVSNMSPEDSSIYLCSVEGGYGYTFGSGTRLTVV.

The chain is built from TRBV20-1 and TRBJ2-3, with TRBD2 matching 8 bases. CDR1 and CDR2 (germline): DFQATT, SNEGSKA (reference sequence). V dropped 0 bases and J dropped 4; count of bases not matched to a gene: 9. The CDR3 totals 16 residues. CDR3 nucleotides: TGCAGTGCTAGAGATTTTACCGGGGGGGCCCCAGATACGCAGTATTTT. This translates into CSARDFTGGAPDTQYF.

This clonotype appeared a few times. The chain couples TRBV12-3 or TRBV12-4 to TRBJ2-7; D is possibly TRBD1 (6 bases). There are 15 residues in the CDR3. Between the trimmed V and J ends, which lost 5 bases and 7 bases, there was a span of 21 bases. The CDR3 sequence is CASSHQQGASREQYF. CDR3 nucleotides: TGTGCCAGCAGTCATCAACAGGGTGCATCGCGAGAGCAGTACTTC.

This clonotype occurred a few times. The chain couples TRBV21-1 to TRBJ2-5; the table's D call, TRBD2, has no DNA check behind it. TRBV21-1 is a known pseudogene. The CDR3 has 16 amino acids. CDR3 amino acids: CASSKSLAGDQETQYF. The CDR3 nucleotides read TGTGCCAGCAGCAAATCTCTAGCGGGGGACCAAGAGACCCAGTACTTC.

The chain combines TRBV4-3 with TRBJ2-1; 8 nucleotides agree with TRBD2. After removal of 2 bases from V and 10 bases from J, the junction contained 10 bases not matched to a gene. CDR1 LGHNA and CDR2 YSLEER come from the germline V gene. CDR3 length: 15 residues. CDR3 sequence reads: CASSQQLSAGDEQFF. The CDR3 region has the DNA TGCGCCAGCAGCCAACAATTATCAGCGGGAGACGAGCAGTTCTTC.

This clonotype was found a few times. The chain has TRBV6-1 and TRBJ1-5; D possibly corresponds to TRBD1 (5 bases). The CDR3 is 14 residues long. Germline assignment: CDR1 MNHNS and CDR2 SASEGT. Trimming shortened V by 6 bases and J by 6 bases, and 15 bases separated the two germline ends. CDR3 loop: CASRHPQGGQPQHF. CDR3 nucleotides: TGTGCCAGCAGACACCCGCAGGGAGGTCAGCCCCAGCATTTT.

There are a few counts of this clonotype. This sequence joins TRBV7-9 and TRBJ1-1; D not resolved. CDR1 and CDR2 (germline): SEHNR, FQNEAQ (reference sequence). The ends were cut back, 5 bases at V and 1 base at J, with 14 bases in the middle. The CDR3 has 15 residues. This chain's CDR3 is CASSPIGLSNTEAFF. The CDR3 DNA sequence: TGTGCCAGCAGCCCTATCGGATTATCGAACACTGAAGCTTTCTTT.

The sample holds a few counts of this clonotype. V is TRBV24-1 and J is TRBJ1-5; D not certain. V was clipped by 8 bases and J by 3 bases, with 19 bases between them. This CDR3 region has 16 residues. In germline, CDR1 is KGHDR, CDR2 SFDVKD. The CDR3: CATTPLGRNNNQPQHF. DNA of the CDR3: TGTGCCACCACCCCTTTGGGCCGTAATAACAATCAGCCCCAGCATTTT.

The chain uses TRBV20-1 and TRBJ2-3; D is perhaps TRBD2 (6 bases). Germline assignment: CDR1 DFQATT and CDR2 SNEGSKA (reference sequence). The CDR3 extends over 14 amino acids. With 0 bases removed from V and 1 base from J, the gap between germline ends came to 8 bases. The CDR3 DNA is TGCAGTGCTAGAGATAGCGGCCGCACAGATACGCAGTATTTT. Encoded protein: CSARDSGRTDTQYF.

The chain employs TRBV14 and TRBJ1-1; D call uncertain. Trimming took off 2 bases at V and 0 bases at J, with 4 bases between the two ends. From germline, CDR1 is SGHDN and CDR2 FVKESK. There are 13 residues in the CDR3. CDR3 bases: TGTGCCAGCAGCCAATCCCTGAACACTGAAGCTTTCTTT. This codes for CASSQSLNTEAFF.

In its sample, this clonotype was seen many times. This chain connects TRBV20-1 to TRBJ1-2, with D unresolved. V was pared by 5 bases and J by 3 bases, with 10 bases between. The CDR3 runs to 12 residues. Germline CDR1 is DFQATT and CDR2 is SNEGSKA (reference sequence). CDR3 region: CSAALMDYGYTF. CDR3 DNA: TGCAGTGCTGCCCTCATGGACTATGGCTACACCTTC.

This clonotype was recorded a few times. The chain joins TRBV12-3 or TRBV12-4 to TRBJ1-1, with 7 bases that match TRBD1. J was trimmed by 1 base and V by 2 bases; bases with no gene match: 4. The CDR3 sequence is 15 residues long. The chain's CDR3 is CASSLQGGTNTEAFF. CDR3 in DNA: TGTGCCAGCAGTTTACAGGGGGGAACGAACACTGAAGCTTTCTTT.

The chain combines TRBV20-1 with TRBJ2-3; possibly TRBD1 or TRBD2 for D (6 bases each). V dropped 4 bases and J dropped 5 bases, with 16 bases sitting between them. Looked up from germline, CDR1 is DFQATT and CDR2 is SNEGSKA (reference sequence). The CDR3 runs 14 residues. As DNA, the CDR3 is TGCAGTGCTACCGGGGGCGGCAATTTAGATACGCAGTATTTT. Translated: CSATGGGNLDTQYF.

This clonotype was seen a handful of times. The chain uses TRBV9 and TRBJ1-2, with 9 bases aligning to TRBD1. After removal of 1 base from V and 5 bases from J, the junction contained 6 bases not matched to a gene. The CDR3 runs to 15 residues. Germline CDR1 SGDLS, CDR2 YYNGEE. CDR3 in DNA: TGTGCCAGCAGCGTAACCGGGACAGGGTTGTATGGCTACACCTTC. This codes for CASSVTGTGLYGYTF.